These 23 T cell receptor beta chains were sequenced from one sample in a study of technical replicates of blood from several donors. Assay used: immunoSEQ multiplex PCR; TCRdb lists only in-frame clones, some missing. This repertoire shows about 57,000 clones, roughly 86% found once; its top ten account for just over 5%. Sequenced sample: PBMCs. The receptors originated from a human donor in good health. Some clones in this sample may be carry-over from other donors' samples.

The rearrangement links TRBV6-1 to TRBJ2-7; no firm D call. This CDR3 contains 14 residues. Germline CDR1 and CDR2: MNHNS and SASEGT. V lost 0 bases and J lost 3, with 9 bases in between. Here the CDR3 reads CASSEARLNYEQYF. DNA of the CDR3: TGTGCCAGCAGTGAAGCGCGGCTAAACTACGAGCAGTACTTC.

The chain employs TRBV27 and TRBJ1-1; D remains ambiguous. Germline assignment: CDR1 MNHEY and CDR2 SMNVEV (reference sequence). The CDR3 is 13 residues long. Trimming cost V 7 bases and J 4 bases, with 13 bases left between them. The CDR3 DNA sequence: TGTGCCAGCAAAGCCTTAAGCGGCACTGAAGCTTTCTTT. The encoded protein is CASKALSGTEAFF.

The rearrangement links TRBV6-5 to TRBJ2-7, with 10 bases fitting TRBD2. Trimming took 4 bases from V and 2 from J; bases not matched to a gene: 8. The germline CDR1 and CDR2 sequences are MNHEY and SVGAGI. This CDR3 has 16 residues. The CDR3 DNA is TGTGCCAGCAGTTCTTGGGCTAGCGGGGGTGCCTACGAGCAGTACTTC. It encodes CASSSWASGGAYEQYF.

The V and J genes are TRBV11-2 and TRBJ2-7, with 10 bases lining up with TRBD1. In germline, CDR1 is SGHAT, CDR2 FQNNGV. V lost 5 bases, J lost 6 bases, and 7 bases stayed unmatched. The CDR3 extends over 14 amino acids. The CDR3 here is CASSRDRGGSEQYF. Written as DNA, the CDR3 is TGTGCCAGCAGCCGGGACAGGGGAGGATCCGAGCAGTACTTC. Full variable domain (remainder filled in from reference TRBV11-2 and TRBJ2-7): EAGVAQSPRYKIIEKRQSVAFWCNPISGHATLYWYQQILGQGPKLLIQFQNNGVVDDSQLPKDRFSAERLKGVDSTLKIQPAKLEDSAVYLCASSRDRGGSEQYFGPGTRLTVT.

CDR3 bases: TGCAGCGTTGAAGTCCCCGGGACAGGGGATGAAAAACTGTTTTTT. This codes for CSVEVPGTGDEKLFF. The chain combines TRBV29-1 with TRBJ1-4, with 10 positions matching TRBD1. Trimming took 1 base from V and 6 from J; bases not matched to a gene: 5. The germline V gene encodes CDR1 SQVTM and CDR2 ANQGSEA. The CDR3 totals 15 residues.

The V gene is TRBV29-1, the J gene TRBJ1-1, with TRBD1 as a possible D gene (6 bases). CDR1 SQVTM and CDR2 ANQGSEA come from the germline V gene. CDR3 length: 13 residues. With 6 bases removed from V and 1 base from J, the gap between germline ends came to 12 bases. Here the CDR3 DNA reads TGCAGCGTAGTGGACAGACAGAACACTGAAGCTTTCTTT. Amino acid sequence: CSVVDRQNTEAFF.

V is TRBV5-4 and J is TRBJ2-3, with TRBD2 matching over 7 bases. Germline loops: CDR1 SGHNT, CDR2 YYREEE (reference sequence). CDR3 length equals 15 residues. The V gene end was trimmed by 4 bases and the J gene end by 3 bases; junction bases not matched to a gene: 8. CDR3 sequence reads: CASSKGGARTDTQYF. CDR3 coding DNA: TGTGCCAGCAGCAAGGGAGGGGCGCGGACAGATACGCAGTATTTT.

The CDR3 DNA is TGTGCCAGCAGTGAATTGCCCCGGGGGTACCAAGAGACCCAGTACTTC. It codes for CASSELPRGYQETQYF. V gene TRBV2 combines with J gene TRBJ2-5, with D tentatively TRBD2 (6 bases). CDR1 and CDR2 from the germline V gene are SNHLY and FYNNEI. CDR3 length: 16 amino acids. V was shortened by 2 bases and J by 0 bases, with 13 bases between the two germline ends.

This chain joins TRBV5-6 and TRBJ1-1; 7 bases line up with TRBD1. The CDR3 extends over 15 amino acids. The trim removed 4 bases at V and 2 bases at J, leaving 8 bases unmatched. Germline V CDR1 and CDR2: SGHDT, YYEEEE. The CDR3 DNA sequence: TGTGCCAGCAGCCTAGCCGGGACAGCTAACACTGAAGCTTTCTTT. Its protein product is CASSLAGTANTEAFF.

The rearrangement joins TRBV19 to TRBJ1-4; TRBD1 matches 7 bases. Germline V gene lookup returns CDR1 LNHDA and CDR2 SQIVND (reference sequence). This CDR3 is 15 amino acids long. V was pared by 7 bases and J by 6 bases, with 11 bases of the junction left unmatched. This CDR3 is CASKRPGQADEKLFF. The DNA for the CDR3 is TGTGCCAGTAAGAGACCAGGACAGGCTGATGAAAAACTGTTTTTT.

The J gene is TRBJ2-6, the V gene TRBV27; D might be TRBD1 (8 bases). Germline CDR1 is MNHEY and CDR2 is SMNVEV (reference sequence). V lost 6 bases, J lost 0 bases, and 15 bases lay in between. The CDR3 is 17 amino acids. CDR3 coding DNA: TGTGCCAGCAGGGTACAGGGGGGGGTCTCTGGGGCCAACGTCCTGACTTTC. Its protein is CASRVQGGVSGANVLTF.

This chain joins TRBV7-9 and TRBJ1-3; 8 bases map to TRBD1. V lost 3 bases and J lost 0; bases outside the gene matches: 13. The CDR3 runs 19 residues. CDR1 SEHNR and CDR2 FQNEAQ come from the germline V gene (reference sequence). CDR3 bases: TGTGCCAGCAGCTTTTATAGGGACAGGCTTTCTCTCTCTGGAAACACCATATATTTT. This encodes CASSFYRDRLSLSGNTIYF.

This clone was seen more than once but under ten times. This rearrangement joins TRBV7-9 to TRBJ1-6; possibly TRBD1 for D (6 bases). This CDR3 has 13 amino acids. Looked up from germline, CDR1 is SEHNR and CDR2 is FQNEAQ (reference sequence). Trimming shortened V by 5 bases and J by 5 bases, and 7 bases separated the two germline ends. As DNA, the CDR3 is TGTGCCAGCAGCCGACAGGATAATTCACCCCTCCACTTT. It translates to CASSRQDNSPLHF.

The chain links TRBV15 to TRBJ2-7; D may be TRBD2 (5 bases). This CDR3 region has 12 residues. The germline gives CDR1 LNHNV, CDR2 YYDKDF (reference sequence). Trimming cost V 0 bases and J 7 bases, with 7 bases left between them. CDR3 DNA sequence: TGTGCCACCAGCAGAGATTCGGGGGAGCAGTACTTC. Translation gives CATSRDSGEQYF.

The CDR3 spells CASSLEGVFAGEGDEQYF. The CDR3, as DNA: TGTGCCAGCAGCTTAGAGGGGGTTTTCGCGGGAGAGGGGGACGAGCAGTACTTC. This chain connects TRBV13 to TRBJ2-7; D possibly corresponds to TRBD2 (7 bases). Germline V gene lookup returns CDR1 PRHDT and CDR2 FYEKMQ (reference sequence). This CDR3 has 18 residues. V lost 1 base to trimming and J lost 5 bases, with 24 bases between them.

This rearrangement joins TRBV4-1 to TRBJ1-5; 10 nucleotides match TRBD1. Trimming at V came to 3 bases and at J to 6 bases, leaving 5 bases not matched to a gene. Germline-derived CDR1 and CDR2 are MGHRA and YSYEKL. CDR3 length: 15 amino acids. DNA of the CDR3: TGCGCCAGCAGCCAGGCCGGGACAGGGGTTCAGCCCCAGCATTTT. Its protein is CASSQAGTGVQPQHF.

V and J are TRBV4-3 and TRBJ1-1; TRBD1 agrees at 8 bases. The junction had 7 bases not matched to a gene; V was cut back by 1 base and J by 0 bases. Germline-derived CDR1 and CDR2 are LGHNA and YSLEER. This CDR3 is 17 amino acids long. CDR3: CASSQGQGAGMNTEAFF. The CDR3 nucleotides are TGCGCCAGCAGCCAAGGTCAGGGGGCAGGAATGAACACTGAAGCTTTCTTT.

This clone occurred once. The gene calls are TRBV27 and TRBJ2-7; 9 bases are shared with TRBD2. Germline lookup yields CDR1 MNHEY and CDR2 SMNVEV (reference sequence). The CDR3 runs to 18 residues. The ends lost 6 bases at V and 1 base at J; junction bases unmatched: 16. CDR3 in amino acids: CASSPRGPWREGSYEQYF. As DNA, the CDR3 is TGTGCCAGCAGCCCGCGGGGGCCCTGGCGGGAGGGTTCCTACGAGCAGTACTTC.

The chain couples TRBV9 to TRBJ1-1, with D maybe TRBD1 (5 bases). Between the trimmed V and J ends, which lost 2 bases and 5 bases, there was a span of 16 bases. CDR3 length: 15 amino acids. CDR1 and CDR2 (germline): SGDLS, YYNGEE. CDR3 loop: CASSVGTEGLTEAFF. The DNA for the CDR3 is TGTGCCAGCAGCGTCGGCACTGAGGGACTAACTGAAGCTTTCTTT.

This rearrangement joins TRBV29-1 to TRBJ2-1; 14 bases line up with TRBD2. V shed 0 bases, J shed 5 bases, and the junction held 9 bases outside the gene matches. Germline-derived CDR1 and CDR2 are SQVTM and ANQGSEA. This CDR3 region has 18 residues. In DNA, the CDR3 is TGCAGCGTTGAAGATCGGACTAGCGGGAGGACGATACACAATGAGCAGTTCTTC. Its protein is CSVEDRTSGRTIHNEQFF.

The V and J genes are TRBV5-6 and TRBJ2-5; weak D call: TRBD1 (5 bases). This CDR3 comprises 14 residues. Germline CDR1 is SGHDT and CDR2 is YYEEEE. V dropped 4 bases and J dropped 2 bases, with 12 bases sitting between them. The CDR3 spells CASSPHRIQETQYF. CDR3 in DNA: TGTGCCAGCAGCCCACACAGGATACAAGAGACCCAGTACTTC.

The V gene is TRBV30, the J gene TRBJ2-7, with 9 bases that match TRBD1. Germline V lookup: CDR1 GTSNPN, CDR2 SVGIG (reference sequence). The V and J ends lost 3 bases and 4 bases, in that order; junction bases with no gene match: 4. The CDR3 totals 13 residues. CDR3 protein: CAWSWTGAYEQYF. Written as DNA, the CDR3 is TGTGCCTGGAGCTGGACAGGGGCGTACGAGCAGTACTTC. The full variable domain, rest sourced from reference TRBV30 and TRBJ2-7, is SQTIHQWPATLVQPVGSPLSLECTVEGTSNPNLYWYRQAAGRGLQLLFYSVGIGQISSEVPQNLSASRPQDRQFILSSKKLLLSDSGFYLCAWSWTGAYEQYFGPGTRLTVT.

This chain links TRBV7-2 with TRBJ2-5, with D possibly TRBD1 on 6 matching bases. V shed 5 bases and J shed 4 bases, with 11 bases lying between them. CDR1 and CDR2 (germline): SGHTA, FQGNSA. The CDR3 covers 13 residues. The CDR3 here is CASSRTRGETQYF. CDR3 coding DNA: TGTGCCAGCAGCCGGACCAGGGGAGAGACCCAGTACTTC.